This TCR beta chain is drawn from a study of regulatory T cells in long-lasting Graves disease. CDR3-region Arm-PCR and iRepertoire HTBI primers produced the TCR beta libraries. MiXCR, applied by TCRdb to the multiplex PCR reads, yields one record per CDR3 protein. The table records hundreds of thousands of distinct CDR3 sequences, about 13% of them present only once. Time point meaning: newly diagnosed GD, antithyroid drugs for less than 3 months. Making the TCR library involved RNA that had been extracted from PBMCs. The CDR3 covers 15 residues. Germline V lookup: CDR1 SGHRS, CDR2 YFSETQ. V was pared by 1 base and J by 6 bases, with 17 bases between. This same sample was also taken into another study, of T cells in Graves' hyperthyroidism and ophthalmopathy. As that study records: TCR CDR3 underwent first-round RT-PCR with the HTBI primer set.

The receptor comes from a man aged 25 to 40 with Graves disease. The sample in question was peripheral blood mononuclear cells (PBMCs), obtained at new diagnosis, from a patient treated with antithyroid drugs. The chain combines TRBV5-1 with TRBJ2-7; D could derive from TRBD1 or TRBD2 (5 bases each). The CDR3 DNA sequence: TGCGCCAGCAGCTTGCTTGAGGGGCCCACCTGCGAGCAGTACTTC. Translating it yields CASSLLEGPTCEQYF. The full variable domain, in which reference TRBV5-1 and TRBJ2-7 provide the parts outside the CDR3, is KAGVTQTPRYLIKTRGQQVTLSCSPISGHRSVSWYQQTPGQGLQFLFEYFSETQRNKGNFPGRFSGRQFSNSRSEMNVSTLELGDSALYLCASSLLEGPTCEQYFGPGTRLTVT.